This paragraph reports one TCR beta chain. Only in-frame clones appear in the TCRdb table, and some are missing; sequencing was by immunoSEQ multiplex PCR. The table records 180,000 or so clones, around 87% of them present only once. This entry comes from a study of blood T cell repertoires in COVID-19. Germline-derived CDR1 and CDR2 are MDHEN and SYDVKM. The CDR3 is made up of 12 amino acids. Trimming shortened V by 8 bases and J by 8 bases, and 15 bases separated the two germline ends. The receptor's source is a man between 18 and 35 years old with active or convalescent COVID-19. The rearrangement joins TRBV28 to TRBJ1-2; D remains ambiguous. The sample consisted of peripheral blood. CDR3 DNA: TGTGCCAGCTTGGCGGGCCTCGTAGGCTACACCTTC. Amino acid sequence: CASLAGLVGYTF.